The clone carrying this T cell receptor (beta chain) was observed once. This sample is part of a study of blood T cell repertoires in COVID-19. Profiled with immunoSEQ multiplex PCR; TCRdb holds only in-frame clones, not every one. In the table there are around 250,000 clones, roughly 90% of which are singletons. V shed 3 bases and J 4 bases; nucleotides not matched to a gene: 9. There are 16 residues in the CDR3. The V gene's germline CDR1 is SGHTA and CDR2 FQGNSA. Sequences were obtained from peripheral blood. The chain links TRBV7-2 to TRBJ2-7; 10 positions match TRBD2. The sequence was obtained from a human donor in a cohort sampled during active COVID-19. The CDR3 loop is CASSFFIAGGGYEQYF. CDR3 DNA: TGTGCCAGCAGCTTCTTTATAGCGGGGGGTGGGTACGAGCAGTACTTC.